One sample yielded the 30 T cell receptor beta chains listed below, sequenced in a study of blood T cells in healthy people across ages. A second PCR, run for about 7 to 12 cycles, used a sample-barcoded 5' primer plus a J-beta primer mix. TCRdb used MiXCR to reprocess the 5' RACE reads, holding one entry per CDR3 protein. The sample includes roughly 570,000 distinct CDR3 sequences, roughly 28% seen only once; the top ten take around 18%. The sequencing sample was made of blood. These receptors all stem from a woman aged 70-85 years in good health.

The genes are TRBV11-3 and TRBJ2-7; the D gene is possibly TRBD1 (6 bases). From germline, CDR1 is SGHNT and CDR2 YENEEA. The CDR3 runs 15 residues. V shed 4 bases and J shed 3 bases, with 16 bases lying between them. In DNA form, the CDR3 reads TGTGCCAGCAGCTACCGAACAGGGATGGGCTACGAGCAGTACTTC. It encodes CASSYRTGMGYEQYF.

This clonotype is a singleton in its sample. This sequence joins TRBV5-1 and TRBJ2-3; D is perhaps TRBD1 (5 bases). V gave up 4 bases and J gave up 2 bases, with 14 bases separating them. The CDR3 is made up of 15 amino acids. Germline CDR1 and CDR2: SGHRS and YFSETQ. CDR3 residues: CASSTDRHPTDTQYF. The CDR3, as DNA: TGCGCCAGCAGCACCGACAGACACCCCACAGATACGCAGTATTTT.

This clonotype was observed a handful of times. The V call is TRBV4-2, the J call TRBJ2-7; 8 bases are shared with TRBD1. Trimming removed 4 bases from V and 1 base from J; junction bases left unmatched: 6. The CDR3 sequence is 15 residues long. Looked up from germline, CDR1 is LGHNA and CDR2 is YNFKEQ. CDR3 DNA sequence: TGTGCCAGCAGCCCTGGACAGGGAGCATCCTACGAGCAGTACTTC. It translates to CASSPGQGASYEQYF.

The chain combines TRBV2 with TRBJ1-2, with 10 bases that match TRBD1. Germline CDR1 SNHLY, CDR2 FYNNEI. V gave up 2 bases and J gave up 7 bases; unmatched junction bases: 7. The length of the CDR3 is 15 residues. CDR3 in amino acids: CASSEKLTGGLGYTF. CDR3 sequence (DNA): TGTGCCAGCAGTGAAAAGTTGACAGGGGGCCTTGGCTACACCTTC.

This chain uses TRBV5-1 with TRBJ2-3; 10 bases match TRBD2. The V segment lost 3 bases and the J segment 5 bases; nucleotides outside the gene matches: 9. CDR1 is SGHRS and CDR2 is YFSETQ in the germline V gene. This CDR3 has 16 amino acids. The CDR3 DNA follows: TGCGCCAGCAGCTACCAGACTAGCGGGCAAGAAGATACGCAGTATTTT. It specifies CASSYQTSGQEDTQYF.

This clonotype was seen only a few times. The V call is TRBV3-1, the J call TRBJ1-6, with unresolved D. CDR3 length: 16 residues. Germline CDR1 LGHDT, CDR2 YNNKEL (reference sequence). V lost 4 bases to trimming and J lost 9 bases, with 19 bases between them. The CDR3: CASSPGRLVGGSPLHF. CDR3 bases: TGTGCCAGCAGCCCCGGACGGCTAGTTGGCGGTTCACCCCTCCACTTT.

This clonotype was seen only a few times. The chain recombines TRBV20-1 with TRBJ2-7; 10 bases fit TRBD2. CDR1 and CDR2 from the germline V gene are DFQATT and SNEGSKA (reference sequence). CDR3 length: 14 amino acids. The V segment lost 1 base and the J segment 6 bases; nucleotides outside the gene matches: 6. The CDR3 protein is CSARVSGGRTEQYF. CDR3 bases: TGCAGTGCTAGAGTTAGCGGGGGGAGGACCGAGCAGTACTTC.

This clonotype was detected only a few times. The rearrangement joins TRBV5-1 to TRBJ2-7; 9 positions agree with TRBD1. CDR3 length: 14 residues. The V gene end was trimmed by 4 bases and the J gene end by 6 bases; junction bases not matched to a gene: 8. Germline V gene sequence: CDR1 SGHRS, CDR2 YFSETQ. The CDR3 is CASSRGQGLGEQYF. The CDR3 nucleotides read TGCGCCAGCAGCCGCGGACAGGGGTTGGGCGAGCAGTACTTC.

The V and J genes are TRBV6-5 and TRBJ2-5; 7 bases match TRBD1. This CDR3 is built from 13 residues. The J segment lost 7 bases and the V segment lost 2 bases, leaving 4 bases of the junction unmatched. The germline gives CDR1 MNHEY, CDR2 SVGAGI. The CDR3 region is CASSYGAGGTQYF. For the CDR3, the DNA is TGTGCCAGCAGTTACGGTGCAGGGGGGACCCAGTACTTC.

V and J are TRBV9 and TRBJ2-1; unclear D gene. The CDR3 spans 17 residues. Germline assignment: CDR1 SGDLS and CDR2 YYNGEE. Trimming removed 0 bases at V and 0 bases at J, with 13 bases between. CDR3 loop: CASSVVPIARSYNEQFF. The CDR3 region has the DNA TGTGCCAGCAGCGTAGTACCTATAGCCCGCTCCTACAATGAGCAGTTCTTC.

This clonotype appeared once. The chain uses TRBV20-1 and TRBJ2-5; D ambiguous. The J call may be wrong; the DNA end is better matched by TRBJ2-1. The germline V gene has CDR1 DFQATT and CDR2 SNEGSKA (reference sequence). CDR3 length equals 11 residues. In DNA, the CDR3 is TGCAGTGCTAGAGATGTCCCCGAGCAGTTCTTC. It codes for CSARDVPEQFF.

The chain carries TRBV20-1 and TRBJ1-1; no definite D call. V shed 6 bases and J shed 7 bases, with 12 bases lying between them. Germline V gene lookup returns CDR1 DFQATT and CDR2 SNEGSKA (reference sequence). This CDR3 is 11 amino acids long. This CDR3 is CSALEPSEAFF. The CDR3 DNA sequence: TGCAGTGCCCTGGAGCCTAGTGAAGCTTTCTTT.

The chain has TRBV20-1 and TRBJ2-1, with TRBD2 matching over 11 bases. Germline V gene sequence: CDR1 DFQATT, CDR2 SNEGSKA (reference sequence). The CDR3 is 16 amino acids. The V and J ends lost 3 bases and 2 bases, in that order; junction bases with no gene match: 6. DNA of the CDR3: TGCAGTGCTAGTCTGGCTAGCGGGGGGCCCTACAATGAGCAGTTCTTC. Residues: CSASLASGGPYNEQFF.

This chain uses TRBV3-1 with TRBJ2-7; 12 nucleotides match TRBD2. The J call is in doubt because the DNA end fits TRBJ2-1 better. Germline V gives CDR1 LGHDT, CDR2 YNNKEL (reference sequence). The CDR3 contains 17 residues. CDR3 sequence reads: CASSQGLVTSGGNEQFF. CDR3 nucleotides: TGTGCCAGCAGCCAAGGGTTGGTGACTAGCGGGGGTAATGAGCAGTTCTTC.

In its sample, this clonotype was seen a few times. CDR3: CASGRVQPQHF. CDR3 sequence (DNA): TGTGCCAGCGGTCGGGTCCAGCCCCAGCATTTT. This sequence joins TRBV12-3 or TRBV12-4 and TRBJ1-5; D gene ambiguous. The CDR3 length is 11 residues. V shed 8 bases and J shed 7 bases, with 9 bases lying between them.

The gene calls are TRBV20-1 and TRBJ1-1; D unresolved. The CDR3 contains 13 residues. Germline V gene sequence: CDR1 DFQATT, CDR2 SNEGSKA (reference sequence). Trimming pared 1 base from V and 1 base from J, leaving 7 bases between. Here the CDR3 reads CSARGHWNTEAFF. CDR3 nucleotide sequence: TGCAGTGCTAGAGGACACTGGAACACTGAAGCTTTCTTT.

The rearrangement uses TRBV7-6 and TRBJ2-5; no clear D gene. Germline V lookup: CDR1 SGHVS, CDR2 FNYEAQ. This CDR3 region has 14 residues. V was shortened by 2 bases and J by 5 bases, with 12 bases between the two germline ends. CDR3 protein: CASSLNPGPETQYF. CDR3 nucleotides: TGTGCCAGCAGCTTAAACCCGGGCCCGGAGACCCAGTACTTC.

The rearrangement uses TRBV20-1 and TRBJ1-2; maybe TRBD1 (6 bases). The V end lost 5 bases, the J end lost 8 bases, and 21 bases lay between the germline ends. Germline-derived CDR1 and CDR2 are DFQATT and SNEGSKA (reference sequence). The CDR3 spans 14 residues. Written as DNA, the CDR3 is TGCAGTGCTCCCGATCGTACAGGGCAAGGGGGCTACACCTTC. Translating gives CSAPDRTGQGGYTF.

This clonotype was recorded a few times. This chain links TRBV20-1 with TRBJ2-3; D might be TRBD2 (5 bases). Germline CDR1 reads DFQATT; CDR2 reads SNEGSKA (reference sequence). V was clipped by 5 bases and J by 7 bases, with 19 bases between them. The CDR3 has 14 residues. The CDR3: CSAPARTRPNTQYF. The CDR3 nucleotides are TGCAGTGCTCCTGCGAGGACTCGACCGAATACGCAGTATTTT.

V and J are TRBV2 and TRBJ2-3; TRBD2 agrees at 12 bases. The CDR3 spans 15 residues. Germline V gives CDR1 SNHLY, CDR2 FYNNEI. J gave up 4 bases and V 6 bases, and 5 bases lay outside the gene matches. CDR3 loop: CASRLLAGGADTQYF. In DNA, the CDR3 is TGTGCCAGCAGATTACTAGCGGGGGGCGCAGATACGCAGTATTTT.

The chain is built from TRBV5-1 and TRBJ2-5; no firm D call. The J call may be in error: the DNA end matches TRBJ2-7 better. The CDR3 contains 15 residues. CDR1 is SGHRS, CDR2 YFSETQ, per germline. This chain's CDR3 is CASSLGPGQSYEQYF. CDR3 nucleotide sequence: TGCGCCAGCAGCTTGGGGCCGGGCCAATCCTACGAGCAGTACTTC.

This clonotype was recorded a few times. The chain couples TRBV7-8 to TRBJ1-2, with 7 bases that match TRBD1. The CDR3 is 15 amino acids. J was trimmed by 7 bases and V by 1 base; bases with no gene match: 9. CDR1 and CDR2 (germline): SGHVS, FQNEAQ. CDR3 sequence: CASSLEGGTGVGYTF. The CDR3 DNA is TGTGCCAGCAGCTTAGAAGGGGGTACAGGGGTTGGCTACACCTTC.

This clonotype has only a few counts. The chain couples TRBV29-1 to TRBJ1-1; the D gene is possibly TRBD1 (6 bases). Looked up from germline, CDR1 is SQVTM and CDR2 is ANQGSEA. The CDR3 extends over 13 amino acids. Trimming pared 7 bases from V and 2 bases from J, leaving 14 bases between. The CDR3 coding sequence is TGCAGCGCCTGGACAGCCCTCAACACTGAAGCTTTCTTT. It translates to CSAWTALNTEAFF.

Concerning this clonotype: One end of the junction fails to match germline, which may point to a read error. The chain has TRBV12-3 or TRBV12-4 and TRBJ1-3; 8 bases are a match to TRBD1. The CDR3 totals 16 residues. CDR3 protein: CASSLSRGRNENTVYF. The CDR3 DNA reads TGTGCCAGCAGTTTGTCCAGGGGGCGCAATGAAAACACCGTATATTTT.

This rearrangement joins TRBV5-1 to TRBJ2-7, with D perhaps TRBD2 (5 bases). This CDR3 has 15 residues. Germline CDR1 is SGHRS and CDR2 is YFSETQ. Trimming cost V 4 bases and J 5 bases, with 19 bases left between them. CDR3 amino acids: CASSPRLTTGNEQYF. For the CDR3, the DNA is TGCGCCAGCAGCCCTCGACTTACTACGGGGAACGAGCAGTACTTC.

This clonotype was recorded a few times. The V and J genes are TRBV7-9 and TRBJ2-2; 7 positions agree with TRBD2. The germline V gene encodes CDR1 SEHNR and CDR2 FQNEAQ (reference sequence). Trimming removed 1 base from V and 6 bases from J; junction bases left unmatched: 2. The CDR3 runs 14 residues. CDR3 sequence (DNA): TGTGCCAGCAGCTTAGGGCTAGCGGCCGGGGAGCTGTTTTTT. It specifies CASSLGLAAGELFF.

This clonotype was counted between two and nine times. V usage is TRBV29-1 and J usage is TRBJ1-5; TRBD1 agrees at 10 bases. The germline gives CDR1 SQVTM, CDR2 ANQGSEA. V shed 7 bases and J 2 bases; nucleotides not matched to a gene: 14. The CDR3 loop spans 17 amino acids. DNA of the CDR3: TGCAGCGCCTTCACCGGACAGGGGGGGCTGGGCAATCAGCCCCAGCATTTT. As protein: CSAFTGQGGLGNQPQHF.

Worth noting for this clonotype: Germline and junction disagree at one end, which may indicate a read error. This chain connects TRBV7-3 to TRBJ2-5; the D call may be TRBD1 or TRBD2 (6 bases each). The CDR3 runs 17 residues. Germline lookup yields CDR1 SGHTA and CDR2 FQGTGA. This CDR3 reads CASSLTGGRGYGNERFF. CDR3 DNA: TGTGCCAGCAGCTTAACGGGGGGCAGGGGATATGGCAATGAGCGGTTCTTC.

This clonotype was seen a few times. This chain uses TRBV20-1 with TRBJ2-5; D not resolved. TRBJ2-1 explains the end of the DNA better; the J call may be wrong. CDR1 and CDR2 from the germline V gene are DFQATT and SNEGSKA (reference sequence). CDR3 length equals 14 residues. CDR3 coding DNA: TGCAGTGCTAGTTCCAGCTTTGAGGTCCATGAGCAGTTCTTC. Amino acids: CSASSSFEVHEQFF.

The chain employs TRBV5-1 and TRBJ2-5; D might be TRBD2 (7 bases). CDR1 is SGHRS, CDR2 YFSETQ, per germline. CDR3 length: 15 amino acids. V was shortened by 1 base and J by 3 bases, with 13 bases between the two germline ends. As DNA, the CDR3 is TGCGCCAGCAGCTTGCGGGGGGCCGGGGAAGAGACCCAGTACTTC. Translating gives CASSLRGAGEETQYF.